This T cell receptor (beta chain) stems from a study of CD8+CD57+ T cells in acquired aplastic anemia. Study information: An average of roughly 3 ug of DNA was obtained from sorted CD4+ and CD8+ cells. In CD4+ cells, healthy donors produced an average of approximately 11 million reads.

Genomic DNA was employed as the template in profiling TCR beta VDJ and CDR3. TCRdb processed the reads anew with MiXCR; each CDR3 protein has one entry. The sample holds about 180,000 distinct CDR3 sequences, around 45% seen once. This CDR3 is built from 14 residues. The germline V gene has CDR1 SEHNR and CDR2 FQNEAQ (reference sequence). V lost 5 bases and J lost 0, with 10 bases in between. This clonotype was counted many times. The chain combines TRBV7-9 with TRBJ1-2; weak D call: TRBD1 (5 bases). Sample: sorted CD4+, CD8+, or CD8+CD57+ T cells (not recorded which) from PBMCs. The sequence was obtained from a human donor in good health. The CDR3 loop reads CASSPQGANYGYTF. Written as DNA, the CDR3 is TGTGCCAGCAGCCCCCAGGGTGCTAACTATGGCTACACCTTC.